This TCR beta chain is drawn from a study of blood T cell repertoires in COVID-19. Study summary: COVID-19 samples from acute and convalescent phases originated in the United States, Italy and Spain.

The CDR3 sequence is 14 residues long. V dropped 4 bases and J dropped 2 bases, with 11 bases sitting between them. The germline gives CDR1 SGHAT, CDR2 FQDESV (reference sequence). Source study methods: The authors estimated nucleated cell counts from reference gene primer amplification. Assay used: immunoSEQ multiplex PCR; TCRdb lists only in-frame clones, some missing. Clonal size and the V and J genes are those of that table, whereas D and trimming came from the DNA. There are over 95,000 clones in the sample; roughly 76% occur only once, and more than 9% lies in the top ten. The gene calls are TRBV11-1 and TRBJ1-2; the D gene is possibly TRBD1 (5 bases). This TCR was sampled from a human donor in a cohort sampled during active COVID-19. Sequencing used peripheral blood. In nucleotides, the CDR3 is TGTGCCAGCAGCTCGACAGCCTTGAACTATGGCTACACCTTC. As protein: CASSSTALNYGYTF.